One T cell receptor beta chain is described in this entry. Data came from immunoSEQ multiplex PCR; TCRdb stores just in-frame clones and leaves some out. The table has approximately 250,000 clones, 86% seen once. The data derive from a study of blood T cell repertoires in COVID-19. V was clipped by 0 bases and J by 6 bases, with 12 bases between them. The CDR3 is made up of 14 amino acids. From germline, CDR1 is SGHRS and CDR2 YFSETQ. This clonotype was obtained from a woman at least 80 years old with COVID-19, enrolled during active disease. The sequenced sample was peripheral blood. The genes are TRBV5-1 and TRBJ1-2; a weak D match, TRBD1 (5 bases). CDR3 nucleotides: TGCGCCAGCAGCTTGGAATTTAGGGGTGATGGCTACACCTTC. This translates into CASSLEFRGDGYTF.